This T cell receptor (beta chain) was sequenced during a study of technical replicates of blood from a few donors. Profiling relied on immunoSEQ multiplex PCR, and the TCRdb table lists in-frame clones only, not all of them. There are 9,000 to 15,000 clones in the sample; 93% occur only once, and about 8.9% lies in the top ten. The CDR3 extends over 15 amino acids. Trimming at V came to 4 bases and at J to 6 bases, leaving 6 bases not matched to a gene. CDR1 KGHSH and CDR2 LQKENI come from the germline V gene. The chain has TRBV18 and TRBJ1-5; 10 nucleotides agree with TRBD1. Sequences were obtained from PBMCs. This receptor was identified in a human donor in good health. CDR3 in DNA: TGTGCCAGCTCACTTGACAGGGGGCTCGGTCAGCCCCAGCATTTT. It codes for CASSLDRGLGQPQHF.